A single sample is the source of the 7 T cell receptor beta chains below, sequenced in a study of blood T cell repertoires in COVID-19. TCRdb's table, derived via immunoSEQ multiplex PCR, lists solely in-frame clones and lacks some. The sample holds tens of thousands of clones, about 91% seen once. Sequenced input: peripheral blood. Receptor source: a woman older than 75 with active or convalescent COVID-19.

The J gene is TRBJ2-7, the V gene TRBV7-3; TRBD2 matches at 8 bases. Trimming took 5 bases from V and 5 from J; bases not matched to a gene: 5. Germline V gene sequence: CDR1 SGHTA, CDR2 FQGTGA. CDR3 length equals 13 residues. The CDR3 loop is CASSVGAGDEQYF. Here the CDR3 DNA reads TGTGCCAGCAGCGTGGGAGCGGGAGACGAGCAGTACTTC.

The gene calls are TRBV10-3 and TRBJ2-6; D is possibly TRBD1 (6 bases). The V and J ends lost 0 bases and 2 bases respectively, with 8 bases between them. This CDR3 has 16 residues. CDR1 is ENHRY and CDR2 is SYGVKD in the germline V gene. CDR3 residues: CAISESNRAGANVLTF. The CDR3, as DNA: TGTGCCATCAGTGAGTCGAACAGGGCTGGGGCCAACGTCCTGACTTTC.

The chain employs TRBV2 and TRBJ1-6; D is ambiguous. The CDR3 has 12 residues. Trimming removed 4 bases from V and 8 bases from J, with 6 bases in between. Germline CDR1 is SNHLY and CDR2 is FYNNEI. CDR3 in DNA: TGTGCCAGCAGTGGAGTGGATTCACCCCTCCACTTT. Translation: CASSGVDSPLHF.

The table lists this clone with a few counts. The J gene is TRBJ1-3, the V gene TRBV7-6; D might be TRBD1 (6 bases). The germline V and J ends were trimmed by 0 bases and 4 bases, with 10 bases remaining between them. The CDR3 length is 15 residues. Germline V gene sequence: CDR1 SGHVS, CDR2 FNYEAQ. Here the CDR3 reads CASSLASRGGNTIYF. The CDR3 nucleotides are TGTGCCAGCAGCTTAGCGTCCAGGGGAGGAAACACCATATATTTT.

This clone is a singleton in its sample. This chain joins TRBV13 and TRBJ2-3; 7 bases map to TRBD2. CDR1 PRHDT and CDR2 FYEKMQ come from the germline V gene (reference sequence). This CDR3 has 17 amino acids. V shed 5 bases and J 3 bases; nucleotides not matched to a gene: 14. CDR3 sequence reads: CASSQPLAAVGTDTQYF. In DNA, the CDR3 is TGTGCCAGCAGCCAGCCTCTAGCGGCGGTGGGGACAGATACGCAGTATTTT.

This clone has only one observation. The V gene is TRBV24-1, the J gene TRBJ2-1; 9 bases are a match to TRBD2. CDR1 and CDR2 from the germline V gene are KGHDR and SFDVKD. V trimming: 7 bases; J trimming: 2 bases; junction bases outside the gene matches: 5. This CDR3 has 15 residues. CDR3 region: CATSPASGTYNEQFF. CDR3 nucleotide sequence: TGTGCCACCAGCCCTGCTAGCGGGACCTACAATGAGCAGTTCTTC.

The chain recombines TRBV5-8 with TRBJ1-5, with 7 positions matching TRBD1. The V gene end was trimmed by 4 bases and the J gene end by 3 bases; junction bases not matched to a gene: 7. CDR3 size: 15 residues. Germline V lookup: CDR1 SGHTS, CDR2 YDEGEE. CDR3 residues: CASSRTGVVNQPQHF. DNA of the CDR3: TGTGCCAGCAGCCGAACAGGGGTCGTCAATCAGCCCCAGCATTTT.